The 21 T cell receptor beta chains reported below all come from one sample, sequenced in a study of blood T cell repertoires in COVID-19. Profiling relied on immunoSEQ multiplex PCR, and the TCRdb table lists in-frame clones only, not all of them. The sample lists approximately 150,000 clones, approximately 92% occurring once. The sequenced material came from peripheral blood. These receptors were taken from a man aged 18 to 30 with COVID-19, enrolled during active disease.

This chain joins TRBV23-1 and TRBJ1-5, with D unresolved. TRBV23-1 is classed as an ORF, of uncertain function. CDR3 length: 16 residues. The germline V and J ends were trimmed by 3 bases and 1 base, with 13 bases remaining between them. The CDR3 reads CASSHKGSGSNQPQHF. CDR3 bases: TGCGCCAGCAGTCATAAGGGTAGCGGGAGCAATCAGCCCCAGCATTTT.

J is TRBJ2-1 and V is TRBV19, with 8 bases fitting TRBD2. This CDR3 comprises 15 residues. Germline CDR1 is LNHDA and CDR2 is SQIVND (reference sequence). Unmatched junction bases numbered 9, after V lost 5 bases and J lost 6 bases. The CDR3 nucleotides read TGTGCCAGTAGTTCAGTAGCGGGATCGTCCAATGAGCAGTTCTTC. As protein: CASSSVAGSSNEQFF.

Here the CDR3 reads CASSLWVRGHEQFF. CDR3 DNA: TGTGCCAGCAGCTTGTGGGTCCGCGGGCATGAGCAGTTCTTC. The V call is TRBV7-9, the J call TRBJ2-1; perhaps TRBD2 as D (5 bases). CDR1 is SEHNR and CDR2 is FQNEAQ in the germline V gene (reference sequence). Trimming left V 3 bases short and J 8 bases short, with 14 bases between. The CDR3 covers 14 residues.

V usage is TRBV10-3 and J usage is TRBJ1-3, with no clear D. The CDR3 loop spans 13 amino acids. Trimming shortened V by 4 bases and J by 2 bases, and 6 bases separated the two germline ends. Per germline, CDR1 ENHRY and CDR2 SYGVKD. The chain's CDR3 is CAISGPAGNTIYF. The CDR3 region has the DNA TGTGCCATCAGTGGGCCAGCTGGAAACACCATATATTTT.

The chain links TRBV19 to TRBJ2-2, with D unclear. Germline V gene data show CDR1 as LNHDA and CDR2 as SQIVND (reference sequence). This CDR3 has 13 residues. V shed 6 bases and J shed 7 bases, with 12 bases lying between them. The CDR3 DNA reads as TGTGCCAGTAGGTGGCAGGTGGTCGGGGAGCTGTTTTTT. This sequence encodes CASRWQVVGELFF.

This rearrangement joins TRBV29-1 to TRBJ2-5, with D perhaps matching TRBD2 (6 bases). V was pared by 7 bases and J by 5 bases, with 17 bases between. This CDR3 region has 13 residues. Germline V gene lookup returns CDR1 SQVTM and CDR2 ANQGSEA. The CDR3 loop is CSAPWGVEETQYF. The CDR3 DNA sequence: TGCAGCGCTCCCTGGGGGGTCGAGGAGACCCAGTACTTC.

The genes are TRBV9 and TRBJ2-2; D may be TRBD1 (6 bases). Trimming stripped 9 bases from V and 1 base from J, with 16 bases between. Germline values: CDR1 SGDLS, CDR2 YYNGEE. The CDR3 runs to 15 residues. CDR3 protein: CATSQDSQNTGELFF. The CDR3 DNA is TGTGCCACCTCCCAGGACAGCCAGAACACCGGGGAGCTGTTTTTT.

For the CDR3, the DNA is TGTGCCAGCAGCTTAGAAGGGGGCAACGAGCAGTACTTC. It yields the protein CASSLEGGNEQYF. The chain links TRBV5-6 to TRBJ2-7, with TRBD1 matching 7 bases. The length of the CDR3 is 13 residues. CDR1 is SGHDT, CDR2 YYEEEE, per germline. Trimming removed 2 bases from V and 5 bases from J; junction bases left unmatched: 4.

By sample share, this clone is large. The chain links TRBV28 to TRBJ1-5; 10 nucleotides align to TRBD1. Losses at the gene ends were 3 bases for V and 4 bases for J; bases not matched to a gene: 9. Germline-derived CDR1 and CDR2 are MDHEN and SYDVKM. The CDR3 is 17 amino acids. The DNA of the CDR3 is TGTGCCAGCAGTTTGATTCTTGGGACAGGGGTAAATCAGCCCCAGCATTTT. Its translation: CASSLILGTGVNQPQHF. Using reference TRBV28 and TRBJ1-5 for the parts outside the CDR3, the full variable domain is DVKVTQSSRYLVKRTGEKVFLECVQDMDHENMFWYRQDPGLGLRLIYFSYDVKMKEKGDIPEGYSVSREKKERFSLILESASTNQTSMYLCASSLILGTGVNQPQHFGDGTRLSIL.

V usage is TRBV5-4 and J usage is TRBJ2-2; 13 nucleotides agree with TRBD2. The CDR3 consists of 19 residues. Trimming cost V 3 bases and J 6 bases; bases outside gene matches: 14. In germline, CDR1 is SGHNT, CDR2 YYREEE (reference sequence). The CDR3 DNA reads TGTGCCAGCAGCTCGGGACTAGCGGGACTCGAATGGAATGCCGGGGAGCTGTTTTTT. The encoded protein is CASSSGLAGLEWNAGELFF. Variable domain in full (rest from reference TRBV5-4 and TRBJ2-2): ETGVTQSPTHLIKTRGQQVTLRCSSQSGHNTVSWYQQALGQGPQFIFQYYREEENGRGNFPPRFSGLQFPNYSSELNVNALELDDSALYLCASSSGLAGLEWNAGELFFGEGSRLTVL.

This chain joins TRBV10-2 and TRBJ2-3, with a tentative D call TRBD1 (6 bases). CDR1 is WSHSY, CDR2 SAAADI, per germline. The CDR3 is 14 residues long. The germline V and J ends were trimmed by 2 bases and 3 bases, with 9 bases remaining between them. The CDR3 DNA reads TGCGCCAGCAGTGAGGGGGGCGGAACAGATACGCAGTATTTT. This encodes CASSEGGGTDTQYF.

This clone was seen only once. The chain has TRBV15 and TRBJ2-1; 7 nucleotides match TRBD2. Germline V CDR1 and CDR2: LNHNV, YYDKDF (reference sequence). The CDR3 sequence is 16 residues long. V lost 4 bases to trimming and J lost 3 bases; unmatched junction nucleotides: 9. CDR3 residues: CATSTNTGTNYNEQFF. CDR3 DNA sequence: TGTGCCACCAGCACCAACACCGGGACTAACTACAATGAGCAGTTCTTC.

V is TRBV30 and J is TRBJ1-1, with D possibly matching TRBD1 (5 bases). In germline, CDR1 is GTSNPN, CDR2 SVGIG (reference sequence). The CDR3 consists of 13 residues. The germline V and J ends were trimmed by 2 bases and 0 bases, with 7 bases remaining between them. CDR3 residues: CAWSPGVNTEAFF. The CDR3 coding sequence is TGTGCCTGGAGTCCGGGGGTGAACACTGAAGCTTTCTTT.

The chain carries TRBV21-1 and TRBJ1-4. TRBV21-1 is marked as a pseudogene. The CDR3 is made up of 14 amino acids. CDR3 protein: CASSTQGTNEKLLF. Here the CDR3 DNA reads TGTGCCAGCAGCACTCAGGGGACTAATGAAAAACTGCTTTTT.

A note on this clone: One end of the junction does not line up with germline, which may come from a read error. This sequence joins TRBV30 and TRBJ1-4, with 8 bases matching TRBD1. Germline lookup yields CDR1 GTSNPN and CDR2 SVGIG (reference sequence). CDR3 length: 13 amino acids. The CDR3 DNA reads TGTGCCTGGAGTGGACAGGGGTATGAAAAACTGCTTTTT. Translating it yields CAWSGQGYEKLLF.

This chain links TRBV18 with TRBJ2-7; 9 positions match TRBD2. The CDR3 is made up of 16 amino acids. The J segment lost 2 bases and the V segment lost 0 bases, leaving 5 bases of the junction unmatched. CDR1 and CDR2 (germline): KGHSH, LQKENI. Here the CDR3 reads CASSPPGLAGTYEQYF. The CDR3 DNA follows: TGTGCCAGCTCACCACCGGGGCTAGCGGGGACCTACGAGCAGTACTTC.

The J gene is TRBJ2-3, the V gene TRBV28; 10 bases line up with TRBD1. Per the germline V gene, CDR1 is MDHEN and CDR2 is SYDVKM. J was trimmed by 4 bases and V by 4 bases; bases with no gene match: 5. This CDR3 is 15 amino acids long. CDR3 sequence: CASSYRDRGPDTQYF. CDR3 bases: TGTGCCAGCAGTTATCGGGACAGGGGCCCAGATACGCAGTATTTT.

The chain links TRBV13 to TRBJ2-1, with no clear D. CDR3 length equals 13 residues. From germline, CDR1 is PRHDT and CDR2 FYEKMQ (reference sequence). The germline V and J ends were trimmed by 3 bases and 9 bases, with 12 bases remaining between them. CDR3: CASSFQRSGEQFF. CDR3 nucleotides: TGTGCCAGCAGCTTCCAACGCAGTGGTGAGCAGTTCTTC.

The chain is built from TRBV4-3 and TRBJ2-3, with 15 nucleotides matching TRBD2. Looked up from germline, CDR1 is LGHNA and CDR2 is YSLEER. Trimming removed 0 bases from V and 6 bases from J; junction bases left unmatched: 4. The CDR3 consists of 17 residues. The CDR3 sequence is CASSQDHGLAGGDTQYF. The CDR3 bases are TGCGCCAGCAGCCAAGATCATGGACTAGCGGGAGGGGATACGCAGTATTTT.

V is TRBV19 and J is TRBJ2-6, with D possibly matching TRBD1 (5 bases). V was cut by 10 bases and J by 4 bases, with 17 bases left in between. The CDR3 is 15 residues long. Germline V gene lookup returns CDR1 LNHDA and CDR2 SQIVND (reference sequence). CDR3 region: CAISQGSFGANVLTF. CDR3 in DNA: TGTGCCATTAGCCAGGGATCTTTCGGGGCCAACGTCCTGACTTTC.

V and J are TRBV14 and TRBJ1-3, with D possibly being TRBD1 (5 bases). V was cut by 4 bases and J by 0 bases, with 7 bases left in between. The CDR3 is 14 residues long. CDR1 is SGHDN, CDR2 FVKESK, per germline. As DNA, the CDR3 is TGTGCCAGCAGCCGGACATTCTCTGGAAACACCATATATTTT. Encoded protein: CASSRTFSGNTIYF.